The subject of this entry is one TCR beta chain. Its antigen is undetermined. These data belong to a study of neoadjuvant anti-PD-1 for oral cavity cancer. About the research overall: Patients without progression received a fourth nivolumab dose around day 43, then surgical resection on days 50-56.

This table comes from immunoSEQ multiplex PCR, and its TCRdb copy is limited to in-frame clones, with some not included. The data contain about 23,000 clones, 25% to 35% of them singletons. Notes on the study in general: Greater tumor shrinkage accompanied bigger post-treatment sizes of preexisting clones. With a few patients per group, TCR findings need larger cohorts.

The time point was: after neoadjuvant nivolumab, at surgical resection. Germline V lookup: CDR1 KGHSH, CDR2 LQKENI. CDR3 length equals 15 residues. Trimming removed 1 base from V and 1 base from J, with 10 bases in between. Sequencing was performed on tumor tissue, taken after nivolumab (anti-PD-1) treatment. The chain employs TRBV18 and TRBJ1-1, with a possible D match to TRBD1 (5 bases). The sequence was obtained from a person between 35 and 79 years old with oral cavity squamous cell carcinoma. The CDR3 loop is CASSPRGRENTEAFF. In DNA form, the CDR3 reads TGTGCCAGCTCACCACGGGGGAGAGAGAACACTGAAGCTTTCTTT.